Presented here are 9 T cell receptor beta chains from one specimen sequenced in a study of cytomegalovirus exposure and HLA in healthy donors. The PCR employed 60 Vbeta primers together with 13 Jbeta primers. The method was immunoSEQ multiplex PCR; TCRdb's version includes in-frame clones alone and lacks a portion of them. Of around 210,000 clones in the sample, 78% were seen once. Sequenced: PBMCs. These TCRs come from a boy aged 5 to 17 in good health and CMV-seronegative.

V is TRBV5-4 and J is TRBJ2-7; D possibly corresponds to TRBD1 (6 bases). The CDR3 is 13 amino acids. The V end lost 0 bases, the J end lost 3 bases, and 7 bases lay between the germline ends. Germline loops: CDR1 SGHNT, CDR2 YYREEE (reference sequence). The CDR3 coding sequence is TGTGCCAGCAGCTTGGACAGGGACTACGAGCAGTACTTC. This codes for CASSLDRDYEQYF.

CDR3 protein: CASSYPFRDRGEKLFF. The CDR3 DNA is TGCGCCAGCAGCTATCCGTTCCGGGACAGGGGGGAAAAACTGTTTTTT. The rearrangement joins TRBV4-1 to TRBJ1-4; 11 bases map to TRBD1. V lost 5 bases, J lost 8 bases, and 10 bases stayed unmatched. The CDR3 length is 16 residues. In germline, CDR1 is MGHRA, CDR2 YSYEKL.

V gene TRBV7-9 combines with J gene TRBJ2-3, with 9 bases fitting TRBD2. The CDR3 is made up of 15 amino acids. The germline V gene has CDR1 SEHNR and CDR2 FQNEAQ (reference sequence). After removal of 2 bases from V and 6 bases from J, the junction contained 6 bases not matched to a gene. The CDR3 DNA reads TGTGCCAGCAGCTTAAGGAGTAGCGGGAGCGATACGCAGTATTTT. Its protein product is CASSLRSSGSDTQYF. Full variable domain (outside the CDR3, taken from reference TRBV7-9 and TRBJ2-3): DTGVSQNPRHKITKRGQNVTFRCDPISEHNRLYWYRQTLGQGPEFLTYFQNEAQLEKSRLLSDRFSAERPKGSFSTLEIQRTEQGDSAMYLCASSLRSSGSDTQYFGPGTRLTVL.

The V and J genes are TRBV4-2 and TRBJ2-7; the D is unclear. Germline loops: CDR1 LGHNA, CDR2 YNFKEQ. Trimming pared 0 bases from V and 2 bases from J, leaving 5 bases between. There are 13 residues in the CDR3. Here the CDR3 reads CASSQEAPYEQYF. CDR3 nucleotides: TGTGCCAGCAGCCAAGAAGCCCCCTACGAGCAGTACTTC.

The chain carries TRBV19 and TRBJ2-1; D is undetermined. Trimming removed 3 bases from V and 0 bases from J, with 3 bases in between. Germline assignment: CDR1 LNHDA and CDR2 SQIVND (reference sequence). The CDR3 consists of 13 residues. The CDR3 loop reads CASSIGSYNEQFF. The CDR3 coding sequence is TGTGCCAGTAGTATCGGCTCCTACAATGAGCAGTTCTTC.

The rearrangement uses TRBV2 and TRBJ1-1; 7 nucleotides agree with TRBD1. The ends lost 6 bases at V and 4 bases at J; junction bases unmatched: 5. Germline V gene data show CDR1 as SNHLY and CDR2 as FYNNEI. This CDR3 region has 13 residues. The CDR3 bases are TGTGCCAGCAGCCCCCCAGGGGGCACTGAAGCTTTCTTT. It translates to CASSPPGGTEAFF.

A single count supports this clone. The genes are TRBV9 and TRBJ1-5; D is unresolved. Germline assignment: CDR1 SGDLS and CDR2 YYNGEE. Deletions cut 2 bases from V and 12 bases from J, with 15 bases between. This CDR3 is 13 amino acids long. The CDR3 is CASSVEARGHQHF. CDR3 nucleotide sequence: TGTGCCAGCAGCGTGGAGGCGCGGGGTCACCAGCATTTT.

The CDR3 region has the DNA TGTGCCAGCAGTGAGATCAGGAGGATGAACACTGAAGCTTTCTTT. Translating gives CASSEIRRMNTEAFF. The chain combines TRBV6-1 with TRBJ1-1; no clear D gene. The germline V gene encodes CDR1 MNHNS and CDR2 SASEGT. The CDR3 is 15 residues long. V lost 3 bases and J lost 0, with 11 bases in between.

The genes are TRBV30 and TRBJ2-3; 8 nucleotides match TRBD1. Germline V gene lookup returns CDR1 GTSNPN and CDR2 SVGIG (reference sequence). The CDR3 runs 15 residues. The junction had 6 bases not matched to a gene; V was cut back by 3 bases and J by 1 base. DNA of the CDR3: TGTGCCTGGAGCCACGGACAGGGAGGCACAGATACGCAGTATTTT. Protein: CAWSHGQGGTDTQYF.